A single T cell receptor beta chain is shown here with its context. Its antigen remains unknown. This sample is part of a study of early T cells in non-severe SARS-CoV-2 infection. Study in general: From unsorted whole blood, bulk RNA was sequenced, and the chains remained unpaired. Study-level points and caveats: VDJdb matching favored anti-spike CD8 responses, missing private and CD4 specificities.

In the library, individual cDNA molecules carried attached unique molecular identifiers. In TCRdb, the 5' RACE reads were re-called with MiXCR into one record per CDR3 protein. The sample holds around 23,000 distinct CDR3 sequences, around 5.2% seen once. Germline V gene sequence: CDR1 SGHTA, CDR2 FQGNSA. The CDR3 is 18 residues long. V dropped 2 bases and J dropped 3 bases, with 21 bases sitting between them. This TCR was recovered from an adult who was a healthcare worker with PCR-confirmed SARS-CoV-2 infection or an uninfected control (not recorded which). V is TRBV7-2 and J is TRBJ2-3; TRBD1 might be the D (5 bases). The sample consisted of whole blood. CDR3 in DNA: TGTGCCAGCAGCTTAAGGGTCGGTGTCCCCCAGGGTACAGATACGCAGTATTTT. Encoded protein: CASSLRVGVPQGTDTQYF.